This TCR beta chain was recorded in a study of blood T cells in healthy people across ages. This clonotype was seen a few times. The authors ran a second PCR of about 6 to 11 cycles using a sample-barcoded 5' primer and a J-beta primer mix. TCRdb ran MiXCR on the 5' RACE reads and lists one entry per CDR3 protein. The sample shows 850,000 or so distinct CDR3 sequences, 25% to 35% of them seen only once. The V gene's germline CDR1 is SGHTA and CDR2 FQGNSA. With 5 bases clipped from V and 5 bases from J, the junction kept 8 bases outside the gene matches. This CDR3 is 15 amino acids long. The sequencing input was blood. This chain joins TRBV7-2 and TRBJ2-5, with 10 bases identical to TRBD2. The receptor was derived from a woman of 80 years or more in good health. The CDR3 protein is CASSPTAGGPETQYF. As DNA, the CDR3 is TGTGCCAGCAGCCCGACAGCGGGGGGGCCCGAGACCCAGTACTTC.